These T cell receptor beta chains were read from a single sample in a study of shared T cell receptors in the human thymus. Some clones are missing from TCRdb's copy, which holds only in-frame ones; the method was immunoSEQ multiplex PCR. Here the sample spans roughly 500,000 clones, 75% to 85% being singletons. These data were likewise used in another study, on human thymus T cells.

The sample comprised thymocytes. Every receptor here comes from a boy in the first two years of life with a congenital heart defect. The CDR3 runs from the conserved cysteine through the conserved F or W. The D gene is left open where the match is weak. Not every row has a clone size; where given, it reads once, few, many or a size class.

j_call | v_call | clone_size | d_call | cdr3_nt | cdr3_aa
TRBJ2-1 | TRBV15 | . | TRBD2 | TGTGCCACCAGCAGAGACCCCGGGGGGGACAATGAGCAGTTCTTC | CATSRDPGGDNEQFF
TRBJ2-5 | TRBV5-1 | . | . | TGCGCCAGCAGCTTGACAGGGATCTTGGAAGAGACCCAGTACTTC | CASSLTGILEETQYF
TRBJ2-7 | TRBV15 | . | TRBD2 | TGTGCCACCAGCACTAGCGGGTCGACCTACGAGCAGTACTTC | CATSTSGSTYEQYF
TRBJ2-1 | TRBV5-6 | . | TRBD2 | TGTGCCAGCAGCTTGACCCGGACTAGCGGCCTGGGGGAGCAGTTCTTC | CASSLTRTSGLGEQFF
TRBJ2-7 | TRBV7-9 | . | TRBD1 | TGTGCCAGCAGCCCGGGACAGGGGGGGAGCTCCTACGAGCAGTACTTC | CASSPGQGGSSYEQYF
TRBJ2-7 | TRBV25-1 | few | TRBD2 | TGTGCCAGCAGTTCGGACTTGGGACTAGCGGGAGAAGACGAGCAGTACTTC | CASSSDLGLAGEDEQYF
TRBJ1-1 | TRBV28 | . | . | TGTGCCAGCAGTTCCGGGACTCTGAACACTGAAGCTTTCTTT | CASSSGTLNTEAFF
TRBJ1-2 | TRBV4-3 | . | . | TGCGCCAGCAGCCGCGAGCTGGACAGCCTAGGAACTGGCTACACCTTC | CASSRELDSLGTGYTF
TRBJ2-7 | TRBV27 | . | . | TGTGCCAGCAGTGCAAGGGGGGGGGCGCGGGAGCAGTACTTC | CASSARGGAREQYF
TRBJ1-2 | TRBV19 | once | TRBD1 | TGTGCCAGTAGTTTCAGGGGGCGAGGCTACACCTTC | CASSFRGRGYTF
TRBJ2-5 | TRBV29-1 | . | . | TGCAGCGTTGAACCCAGGGCCAAAGAGACCCAGTACTTC | CSVEPRAKETQYF
TRBJ2-7 | TRBV6-5 | . | TRBD1 | TGTGCCAGCAGTTATGGTTGGGACAGGGTCCCCCACGAGCAGTACTTC | CASSYGWDRVPHEQYF
TRBJ2-2 | TRBV15 | few | . | TGTGCCACCAGCAGCCCCAGGGACGGGGAGCTGTTTTTT | CATSSPRDGELFF
TRBJ2-6 | TRBV9 | . | . | TGTGCCAGCAGCTCTAGACGGAACTCTGGGGCCAACGTCCTGACTTTC | CASSSRRNSGANVLTF
TRBJ2-5 | TRBV19 | . | . | TGTGCCAGCAAGGGGGAGGGCCGGGAGACCCAGTACTTC | CASKGEGRETQYF
TRBJ2-7 | TRBV2 | . | TRBD1 | TGTGCCAGCACCCGGGACAGCCGCACCTACGAGCAGTACTTC | CASTRDSRTYEQYF
TRBJ1-5 | TRBV10-3 | . | . | TGTGCCATCAGCGGACCGGGGGGGGCGGCGGGCAATCAGCCCCAGCATTTT | CAISGPGGAAGNQPQHF
TRBJ1-3 | TRBV12-5 | . | . | TGTGCTAGTGGTGGACAGATCTCTGGAAACACCATATATTTT | CASGGQISGNTIYF
TRBJ1-4 | TRBV28 | . | TRBD1 | TGTGCCAGCAGTAATGACCTCACAGGGGCGGCTAATGAAAAACTGTTTTTT | CASSNDLTGAANEKLFF
TRBJ1-6 | TRBV13 | . | TRBD1 | TGTGCCAGCAGCAAAGGCCGGGACAGGGGTACTTCACCCCTCCACTTT | CASSKGRDRGTSPLHF
TRBJ2-1 | TRBV10-3 | . | . | TGTGCGGGGGCTGGACACTTAGAGGATGAGCAGTTCTTC | CAGAGHLEDEQFF
TRBJ2-7 | TRBV6-1 | . | TRBD2 | TGTGCCAGCAGTGAACGGGAAGCGGGAGCAGACTACGAGCAGTACTTC | CASSEREAGADYEQYF
TRBJ2-5 | TRBV4-3 | . | . | TGCGCCAGCAGCCAAGGGACCAGCGGAGAGACCCAGTACTTC | CASSQGTSGETQYF
TRBJ1-1 | TRBV29-1 | . | . | TGCAGCGTTGCTATCGGGCCGGGGACTGAAGCTTTCTTT | CSVAIGPGTEAFF